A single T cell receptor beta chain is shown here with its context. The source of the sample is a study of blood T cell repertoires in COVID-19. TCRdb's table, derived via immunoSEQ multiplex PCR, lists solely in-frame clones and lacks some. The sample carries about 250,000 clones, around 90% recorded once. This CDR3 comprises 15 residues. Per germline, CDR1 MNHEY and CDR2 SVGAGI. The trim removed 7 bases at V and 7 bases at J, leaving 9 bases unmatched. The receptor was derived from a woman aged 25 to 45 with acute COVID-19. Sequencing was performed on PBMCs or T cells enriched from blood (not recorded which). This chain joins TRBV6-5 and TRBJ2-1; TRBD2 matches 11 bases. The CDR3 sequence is CASTIAGGPGNEQFF. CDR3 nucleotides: TGTGCCAGCACTATAGCGGGGGGGCCAGGGAATGAGCAGTTCTTC.